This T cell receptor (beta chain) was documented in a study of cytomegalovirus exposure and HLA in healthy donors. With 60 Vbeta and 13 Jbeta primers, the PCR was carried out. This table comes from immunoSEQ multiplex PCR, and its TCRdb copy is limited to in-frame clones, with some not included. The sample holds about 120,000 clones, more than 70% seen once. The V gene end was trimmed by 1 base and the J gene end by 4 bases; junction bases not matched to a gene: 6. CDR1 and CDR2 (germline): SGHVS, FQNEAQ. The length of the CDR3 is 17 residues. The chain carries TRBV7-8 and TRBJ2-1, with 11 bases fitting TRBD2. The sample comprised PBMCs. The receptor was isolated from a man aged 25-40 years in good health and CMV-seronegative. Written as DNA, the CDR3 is TGTGCCAGCAGCTTAGGGTTAGCGGGGGGGCCTTACAATGAGCAGTTCTTC. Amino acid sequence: CASSLGLAGGPYNEQFF. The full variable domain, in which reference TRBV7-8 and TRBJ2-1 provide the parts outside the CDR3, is GAGVSQSPRYKVAKRGQDVALRCDPISGHVSLFWYQQALGQGPEFLTYFQNEAQLDKSGLPSDRFFAERPEGSVSTLKIQRTQQEDSAVYLCASSLGLAGGPYNEQFFGPGTRLTVL.